This T cell receptor (beta chain) was observed in a study of blood T cells in healthy people across ages. This clonotype was picked up many times. Germline lookup yields CDR1 SQVTM and CDR2 ANQGSEA. J was trimmed by 4 bases and V by 6 bases; bases with no gene match: 9. The CDR3 runs to 14 residues. Combining a sample-barcoded 5' primer with a J-beta primer mix, a second PCR ran for roughly 7 to 11 cycles. TCRdb fed the 5' RACE reads into MiXCR, producing one record per CDR3 protein. The data contain roughly 680,000 distinct CDR3 sequences, under 25% of them singletons. The J gene is TRBJ2-4, the V gene TRBV29-1, with 7 positions matching TRBD1. This clonotype was sampled from a man in his 70s in good health. The sample was blood. The CDR3 loop reads CSVEPGQKKNIQYF. In nucleotides, the CDR3 is TGCAGCGTGGAACCGGGACAGAAGAAAAACATTCAGTACTTC.